This T cell receptor (beta chain) was identified during a study of technical replicates of blood from a few donors. Profiling relied on immunoSEQ multiplex PCR, and the TCRdb table lists in-frame clones only, not all of them. The sample has roughly 68,000 clones, roughly 92% seen once. Per the germline V gene, CDR1 is SGHKS and CDR2 is YYEKEE (reference sequence). The V gene lost 0 bases and the J gene lost 6 bases, with 16 bases spanning the gap. The CDR3 contains 15 residues. The rearrangement links TRBV5-5 to TRBJ2-7; perhaps TRBD2 as D (7 bases). This sequence originates from a human donor in good health. Some clones in this sample may be carry-over from other donors' samples. The sequencing input was PBMCs. CDR3 sequence reads: CASSLGGPGGAEQYF. The CDR3 DNA reads TGTGCCAGCAGCTTGGGGGGGCCGGGGGGAGCCGAGCAGTACTTC.